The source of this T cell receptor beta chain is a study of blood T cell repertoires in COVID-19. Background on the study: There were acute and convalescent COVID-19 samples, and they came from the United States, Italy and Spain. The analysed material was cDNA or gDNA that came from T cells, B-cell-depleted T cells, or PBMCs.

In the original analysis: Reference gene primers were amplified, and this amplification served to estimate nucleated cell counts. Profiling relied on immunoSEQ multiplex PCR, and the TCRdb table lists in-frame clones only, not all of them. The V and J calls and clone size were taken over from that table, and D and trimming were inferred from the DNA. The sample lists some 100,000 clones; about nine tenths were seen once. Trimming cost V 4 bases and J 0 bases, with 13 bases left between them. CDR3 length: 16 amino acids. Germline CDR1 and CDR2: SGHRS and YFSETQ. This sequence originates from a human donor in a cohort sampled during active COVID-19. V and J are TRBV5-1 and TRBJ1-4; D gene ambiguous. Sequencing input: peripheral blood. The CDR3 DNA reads TGCGCCAGCAGCCCAGGCGTGGTTCCAACTAATGAAAAACTGTTTTTT. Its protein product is CASSPGVVPTNEKLFF.